This T cell receptor beta chain was sequenced in a study of T cell responses to AZD1222 COVID-19 vaccine (dated by TCRdb to the early 2020s). Describing the broader study: AZD1222 recipients given second doses at about 4 weeks or at about 12 weeks were pooled, since spike-specific TCR depth and breadth were not found to differ between the two schedules. Trial participants were enrolled by age into subgroups of 18-55, 56-69 and 70-plus years, and around 140, 26 and 57 TCR-sequenced participants, respectively, were included in these subgroups. A total of 233 trial participants underwent TCR sequencing, of whom 207 had received two doses of AZD1222 and about 26 had received two doses of the MenACWY control vaccine.

Concerning this clone: Which antigen it targets is not known. Base-call qualities are not available, and no considerably larger clone is one nucleotide away.

The CDR3 regions of human TCRbeta chains were subjected to immunosequencing. As for the authors' bioinformatics: TCRs in the repertoires were matched against a reference library of SARS-CoV-2-specific TCRs that had been generated with the MIRA antigen-specificity platform. Breadth was defined as the fraction of unique TCRs that were SARS-CoV-2-associated. Depth was defined as the fraction of total T cells that were SARS-CoV-2-associated. Using the MIRA data, each spike-specific TCR was mapped to the spike region that the TCR reacts to and placed in a CD4 or CD8 class. Log10-transformed breadth and depth values were compared by one-way ANOVA with Sidak's multiple comparisons tests. TCRdb carries this immuneACCESS record with in-frame sequences only. Its versions omit some clonotypes, under half of them owing to an unresolved V gene in the studies checked, with the rest unexplained. V and J calls and clone size are those listed in that table; D and trimming were worked out from the DNA. This sample has 200,000 or so clones in its table, and about 92% of those were observed once. The ten largest clones add up to under 11% of the sample.

Study-wide conclusions, independent of this receptor: Because no samples from the day 14 peak response were available, repertoires could be characterized only after the peak T cell response. Reportedly, almost half of the unique spike-specific TCRs recognized epitopes lying outside the regions that are mutated in the B.1.351 and B.1.1.7 variants. In the small 56-69-year group, the increase in depth fell short of significance, most likely because of low power. After two AZD1222 doses, both the breadth and the depth of spike-specific TCRs were significantly higher than at day 0 and than in MenACWY recipients. Most participants were white British and females outnumbered males, and the authors suggested that clonal diversity may have been underestimated. Vaccine-associated CD4 TCRs spanned the whole spike protein, with dominant responses in regions 160-218 and 743-854. Only a handful of AZD1222 recipients were SARS-CoV-2 seropositive at baseline, limiting conclusions about previously exposed vaccinees.

The time point label of this sample denotes: baseline before first vaccination. Samples from vaccinated people were obtained from the UK trials COV001 and COV002, which included a single-blind randomized controlled phase 2/3 trial of AZD1222 (ChAdOx1 nCoV-19) in healthy adults. Trial participant PBMC samples were collected at day 0 and day 28 after the second dose for TCRbeta chain sequencing. V is cut by 6 bases and J by 5 bases, and the space between the germline ends is 22 bases. Inclusive of the bounding cysteine and phenylalanine, the CDR3 is 16 residues long. Just CDR3 DNA is preserved here, 48 bases in frame from base 1. Looking up the germline V gene (reference sequence) yields CDR1 MNHNY and CDR2 SVGAGI.

Here the sequenced sample was peripheral blood, taken on day 0 of AZD1222 vaccination. The chain couples TRBV6-6 to TRBJ2-5, with the D gene possibly TRBD1 or TRBD2, each one fitting 5 bases. The receptor was derived from an adult in good health. CDR3 sequence: CASRDSPGRRRETQYF. At the DNA level, the sequence is TGTGCCAGCAGGGATAGTCCGGGGCGAAGGCGGGAGACCCAGTACTTC.